These 18 T cell receptor beta chains were all obtained from the same sample, sequenced in a study of shared clonotypes between healthy human individuals. This table comes from immunoSEQ multiplex PCR, and its TCRdb copy is limited to in-frame clones, with some not included. The profile covers about 340,000 clones, with 73% appearing a single time and less than 11% taken by the ten largest. Specimen: memory CD4+ T cells sorted from blood. The subset here: CD45RA-negative fraction. The receptors derive from a man younger than 40 in good health.

Worth noting for this clone: The junction shows a germline mismatch at one end, possibly a read error. This sample also contains other DNA sequences that code for the same CDR3. This chain joins TRBV10-1 and TRBJ2-7; D is possibly TRBD2 (5 bases). The V gene's germline CDR1 is WNHNN and CDR2 SYGVQD (reference sequence). CDR3 length: 15 amino acids. CDR3 loop: CASSESITGRNEQYF. In DNA form, the CDR3 reads TGCGCCAGCAGTGAGTCGATAACGGGAAGAAACGAGCAGTATTTC.

This chain joins TRBV6-1 and TRBJ2-3; D is ambiguous. Between the trimmed V and J ends, which lost 6 bases and 9 bases, there was a span of 10 bases. The CDR3 is made up of 11 amino acids. CDR1 is MNHNS, CDR2 SASEGT, per germline. CDR3 amino acids: CASRNPGTQYF. CDR3 nucleotides: TGTGCCAGCAGAAATCCCGGCACGCAGTATTTT.

This clone was seen ten or more times. J is TRBJ2-3 and V is TRBV5-4, with no clear D. Looked up from germline, CDR1 is SGHNT and CDR2 is YYREEE (reference sequence). The CDR3 loop spans 14 amino acids. Trimming removed 3 bases at V and 8 bases at J, with 16 bases between. CDR3 loop: CASSSPLVKSTQYF. CDR3 coding DNA: TGTGCCAGCAGCTCGCCCCTAGTTAAGAGTACGCAGTATTTT.

The rearrangement uses TRBV9 and TRBJ2-2; weak D call: TRBD1 (5 bases). Trimming removed 0 bases from V and 3 bases from J, with 12 bases in between. CDR3 length equals 16 residues. The germline CDR1 and CDR2 sequences are SGDLS and YYNGEE. For the CDR3, the DNA is TGTGCCAGCAGCGTAGTTTCAGGGCCACACACCGGGGAGCTGTTTTTT. Protein sequence: CASSVVSGPHTGELFF.

This clone has ten or more counts. The chain carries TRBV5-4 and TRBJ2-7; 10 nucleotides line up with TRBD2. The CDR3 sequence is 15 residues long. From germline, CDR1 is SGHNT and CDR2 YYREEE (reference sequence). V was pared by 4 bases and J by 0 bases, with 4 bases of the junction left unmatched. The CDR3 loop reads CASSDRTSGSYEQYF. CDR3 coding DNA: TGTGCCAGCAGCGATCGGACTAGCGGCTCCTACGAGCAGTACTTC.

The J gene is TRBJ1-4, the V gene TRBV15; no clear D gene. This CDR3 is built from 16 residues. Deletions cut 0 bases from V and 0 bases from J, with 8 bases between. Germline lookup yields CDR1 LNHNV and CDR2 YYDKDF (reference sequence). CDR3 sequence reads: CATSRDKGTTNEKLFF. The DNA for the CDR3 is TGTGCCACCAGCAGAGATAAAGGAACAACTAATGAAAAACTGTTTTTT.

This clone has more than one count but fewer than ten. This chain uses TRBV14 with TRBJ2-3; D call uncertain. V gave up 0 bases and J gave up 2 bases, with 12 bases separating them. Germline V gene sequence: CDR1 SGHDN, CDR2 FVKESK. There are 16 residues in the CDR3. The chain's CDR3 is CASSQDGPLTTDTQYF. CDR3 DNA: TGTGCCAGCAGCCAAGACGGGCCATTAACCACAGATACGCAGTATTTT.

This clone was recorded a few times. The chain has TRBV10-1 and TRBJ1-1; 7 positions match TRBD1. Germline V gene sequence: CDR1 WNHNN, CDR2 SYGVQD (reference sequence). V lost 6 bases and J lost 3; bases outside the gene matches: 7. The CDR3 loop spans 14 amino acids. The CDR3 sequence is CASSAKGADTEAFF. As DNA, the CDR3 is TGCGCCAGCAGCGCGAAGGGGGCGGACACTGAAGCTTTCTTT.

This chain joins TRBV20-1 and TRBJ2-7; D gene ambiguous. The ends were cut back, 4 bases at V and 5 bases at J, with 9 bases in the middle. CDR3 length: 11 amino acids. Germline lookup yields CDR1 DFQATT and CDR2 SNEGSKA (reference sequence). CDR3 amino acids: CSANRIHEQYF. The CDR3 DNA reads TGCAGTGCTAACAGAATCCACGAGCAGTACTTC.

The CDR3 DNA reads TGCGCCAGCAGCCACAGAGGACAGCTTGAGCAGTTCTTC. The encoded protein is CASSHRGQLEQFF. V is TRBV4-1 and J is TRBJ2-1, with a tentative D call TRBD1 (6 bases). This CDR3 has 13 amino acids. Germline-derived CDR1 and CDR2 are MGHRA and YSYEKL. V was shortened by 3 bases and J by 9 bases, with 12 bases between the two germline ends.

The chain uses TRBV28 and TRBJ2-7; 8 nucleotides line up with TRBD1. The V gene's germline CDR1 is MDHEN and CDR2 SYDVKM. This CDR3 is built from 17 residues. J lost 3 bases, V lost 7 bases, and 17 bases had no gene match. Here the CDR3 DNA reads TGTGCCAGCACCACGGACAGGGTTAAAGTAGGGGTCTACGAGCAGTACTTC. This codes for CASTTDRVKVGVYEQYF.

This clone was observed a few times. This chain uses TRBV5-1 with TRBJ1-1, with D perhaps matching TRBD1 (5 bases). Germline loops: CDR1 SGHRS, CDR2 YFSETQ. V was pared by 4 bases and J by 3 bases, with 16 bases between. The CDR3 contains 15 residues. CDR3 region: CASSPFDSADTEAFF. DNA of the CDR3: TGCGCCAGCAGCCCATTCGACAGTGCGGACACTGAAGCTTTCTTT. Based on the CDR3 plus reference TRBV5-1 and TRBJ1-1, the full variable domain is KAGVTQTPRYLIKTRGQQVTLSCSPISGHRSVSWYQQTPGQGLQFLFEYFSETQRNKGNFPGRFSGRQFSNSRSEMNVSTLELGDSALYLCASSPFDSADTEAFFGQGTRLTVV.

About this clone: This could be a read error, since a much larger clone is one nucleotide away. The chain has TRBV11-2 and TRBJ2-2; 7 bases match TRBD1. V trimming: 3 bases; J trimming: 5 bases; junction bases outside the gene matches: 6. This CDR3 is built from 15 residues. The V gene's germline CDR1 is SGHAT and CDR2 FQNNGV. DNA for the CDR3: TGTGCCAGCAGCTTGGAAGGGGGCGGGACCGGGGAGCTGTTTTTT. It specifies CASSLEGGGTGELFF.

The chain employs TRBV10-3 and TRBJ1-1; possible D gene TRBD1, 5 bases. Per the germline V gene, CDR1 is ENHRY and CDR2 is SYGVKD. The CDR3 is 14 amino acids. Trimming left V 2 bases short and J 4 bases short, with 11 bases between. CDR3 in amino acids: CAISEPGRSTEAFF. For the CDR3, the DNA is TGTGCCATCAGTGAGCCGGGACGGAGCACTGAAGCTTTCTTT.

The V gene is TRBV18, the J gene TRBJ2-7, with D tentatively TRBD1 (6 bases). V was pared by 6 bases and J by 3 bases, with 12 bases between. Germline V gene lookup returns CDR1 KGHSH and CDR2 LQKENI. The CDR3 extends over 13 amino acids. CDR3 DNA: TGTGCCAGCTCCCGGACAGATTACTACGAGCAGTACTTC. Translated, it gives CASSRTDYYEQYF.

The chain employs TRBV29-1 and TRBJ1-2; D gene uncertain. Germline V gene sequence: CDR1 SQVTM, CDR2 ANQGSEA. Deletions cut 3 bases from V and 0 bases from J, with 8 bases between. This CDR3 comprises 13 residues. For the CDR3, the DNA is TGCAGCGTTGAGTACGGAGCTAACTATGGCTACACCTTC. It codes for CSVEYGANYGYTF.

The CDR3 sequence is CASSHDKISGPGYTF. CDR3 DNA sequence: TGTGCCAGCAGCCATGATAAGATATCCGGGCCTGGCTACACCTTC. This sequence joins TRBV4-2 and TRBJ1-2; D not certain. The CDR3 consists of 15 residues. The V end was cut by 3 bases, the J end by 7 bases, with 18 bases between. Looked up from germline, CDR1 is LGHNA and CDR2 is YNFKEQ.

This clone was counted only a few times. Other DNA sequences in the sample encode the same CDR3. The chain joins TRBV28 to TRBJ2-3, with D tentatively TRBD2 (5 bases). Germline CDR1 is MDHEN and CDR2 is SYDVKM. V dropped 6 bases and J dropped 0 bases, with 10 bases sitting between them. This CDR3 contains 14 residues. Here the CDR3 DNA reads TGTGCCAGCAGACTCGGGAAGAGCACAGATACGCAGTATTTT. It yields the protein CASRLGKSTDTQYF.